The present TCR beta chain was sequenced within a study of blood T cell repertoires in COVID-19. Across the study: Italy, Spain and the United States were the sources of the convalescent and acute COVID-19 samples. The cDNA or gDNA used as material had been derived from T cells, B-cell-depleted T cells, or PBMCs.

Per the study methods: Reference gene primer amplification yielded estimated nucleated cell counts. This table comes from immunoSEQ multiplex PCR, and its TCRdb copy is limited to in-frame clones, with some not included. V, J and clone size derive from that table, while D and trimming were established from the DNA sequence. This sample has 150,000 or so clones, with about 90% found just once. What was sequenced was peripheral blood. The source is a man aged 50 to 60 with acute or convalescent COVID-19.

The chain's CDR3 is CSVVGQGPPYEQYV. The CDR3 DNA is TGCAGCGTTGTAGGACAGGGGCCACCCTACGAGCAGTACGTC. The chain recombines TRBV29-1 with TRBJ2-7, with 9 bases lining up with TRBD1. The V gene's germline CDR1 is SQVTM and CDR2 ANQGSEA. This CDR3 is 14 amino acids long. The junction had 6 bases not matched to a gene; V was cut back by 4 bases and J by 2 bases.